This T cell receptor beta chain is from a study of human T cells and chemical hapten exposure. TCRdb re-derived calls from the RACE reads in MiXCR, one entry per CDR3 protein. The profile shows some 82,000 distinct CDR3 sequences, over 8.5% of them singletons. V dropped 2 bases and J dropped 0 bases, with 11 bases sitting between them. CDR1 and CDR2 from the germline V gene are MNHEY and SMNVEV (reference sequence). The CDR3 is 17 amino acids. The time point: patch test 1, 2 weeks after DPC sensitization. Treatment given: therapeutic diphenylcyclopropenone sensitization with weekly scalp DPC. The sample holds a few counts of this clonotype.

The gene calls are TRBV27 and TRBJ1-6; D possibly corresponds to TRBD1 (5 bases). This clonotype was sampled from a woman in her forties or fifties with alopecia areata. Some clones in this sample may be carry-over from other donors' samples. Sequencing was performed on whole blood, taken in connection with sensitization to the hapten diphenylcyclopropenone (DPC). The CDR3 reads CASSLGQGYSYNSPLHF. In nucleotides, the CDR3 is TGTGCCAGCAGTTTAGGTCAGGGTTACTCCTATAATTCACCCCTCCACTTT.